This TCR beta chain was captured in a study of blood T cell repertoires in COVID-19. Study as a whole: Whether acute or convalescent, the COVID-19 samples came from the United States, Italy and Spain. The cDNA or gDNA used as material had been derived from T cells, B-cell-depleted T cells, or PBMCs.

How the authors handled the data: Amplifying reference gene primers gave estimates of nucleated cell counts. Clones were read by immunoSEQ multiplex PCR, and TCRdb kept only the in-frame ones, dropping some. Clone size and V and J calls were adopted from that table, with D and trimming inferred from the DNA. The sample holds approximately 280,000 clones, about 89% seen once. The CDR3 covers 15 residues. J was trimmed by 5 bases and V by 4 bases; bases with no gene match: 7. The germline gives CDR1 MNHEY, CDR2 SMNVEV (reference sequence). The receptor's source is a woman in her sixties with acute or convalescent COVID-19. The chain has TRBV27 and TRBJ2-7; 11 nucleotides align to TRBD2. Source material: peripheral blood. The CDR3: CASSSGLAGSHEQYF. The CDR3 DNA reads as TGTGCCAGCAGTTCCGGACTAGCGGGTTCCCACGAGCAGTACTTC.